The sample holds a few counts of the clone carrying this TCR beta chain. Antigen specificity is unknown. This entry is derived from a study of cytomegalovirus exposure and HLA in healthy donors. Points from the study as a whole: Associated with cytomegalovirus, according to the listing, were some 150 TCR beta chains.

Data came from immunoSEQ multiplex PCR; TCRdb stores just in-frame clones and leaves some out. The table has 260,000 or so clones, 90% seen once. Separation from the approximately 660-subject first cohort characterized the approximately 130-subject validation cohort, to which the donors belonged. Trimming took 3 bases from V and 1 from J; bases not matched to a gene: 0. The CDR3 has 13 residues. CDR1 and CDR2 from the germline V gene are LNHDA and SQIVND (reference sequence). The chain has TRBV19 and TRBJ2-7, with 7 bases lining up with TRBD1. The sample taken for sequencing was PBMCs. The TCR originated in a woman under 40 in good health and CMV-seronegative. CDR3 residues: CASSMTGSYEQYF. CDR3 DNA: TGTGCCAGTAGTATGACAGGGTCCTACGAGCAGTACTTC.